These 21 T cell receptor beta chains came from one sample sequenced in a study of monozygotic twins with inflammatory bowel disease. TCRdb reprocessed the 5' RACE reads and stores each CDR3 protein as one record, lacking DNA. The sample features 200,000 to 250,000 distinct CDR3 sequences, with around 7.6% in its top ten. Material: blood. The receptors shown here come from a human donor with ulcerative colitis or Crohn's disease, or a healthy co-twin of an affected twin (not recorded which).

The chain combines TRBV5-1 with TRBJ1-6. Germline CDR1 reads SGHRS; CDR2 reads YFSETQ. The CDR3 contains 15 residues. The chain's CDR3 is CASSFSAGSDSPLHF.

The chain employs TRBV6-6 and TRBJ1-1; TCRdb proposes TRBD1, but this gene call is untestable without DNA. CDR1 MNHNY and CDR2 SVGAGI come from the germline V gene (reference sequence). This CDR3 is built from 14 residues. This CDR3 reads CASSYVTGGTEAFF.

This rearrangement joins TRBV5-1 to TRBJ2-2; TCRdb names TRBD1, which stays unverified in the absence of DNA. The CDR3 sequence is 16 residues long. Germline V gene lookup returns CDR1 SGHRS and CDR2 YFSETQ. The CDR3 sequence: CASSSGQQMNTGELFF.

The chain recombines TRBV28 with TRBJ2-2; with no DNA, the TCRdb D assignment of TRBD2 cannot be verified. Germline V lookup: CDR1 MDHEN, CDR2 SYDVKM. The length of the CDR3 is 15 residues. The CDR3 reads CASSRAVWNTGELFF.

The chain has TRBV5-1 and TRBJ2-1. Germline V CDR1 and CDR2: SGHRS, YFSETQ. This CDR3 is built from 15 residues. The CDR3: CASSSDSSSYNEQFF.

The CDR3 spells CSAIMGQGEKLFF. This chain links TRBV20-1 with TRBJ1-4; as DNA is missing, the TRBD1 call by TCRdb cannot be tested. This CDR3 contains 13 residues. Germline V lookup: CDR1 DFQATT, CDR2 SNEGSKA (reference sequence).

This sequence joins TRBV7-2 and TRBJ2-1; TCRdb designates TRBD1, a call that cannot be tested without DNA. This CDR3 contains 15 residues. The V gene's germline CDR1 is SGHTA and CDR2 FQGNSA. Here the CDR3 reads CASSKGPSSYNEQFF.

This chain's CDR3 is CASSTGWEETQYF. The V call is TRBV7-2, the J call TRBJ2-5; TCRdb indicates TRBD1, and absent DNA this call remains unverified. The CDR3 is 13 residues long. Germline values: CDR1 SGHTA, CDR2 FQGNSA.

The CDR3 loop reads CASSYSRAAQETQYF. The V call is TRBV6-5, the J call TRBJ2-5; TCRdb gives TRBD2 as the D gene, but with no DNA this cannot be confirmed. There are 15 residues in the CDR3. Germline-derived CDR1 and CDR2 are MNHEY and SVGAGI.

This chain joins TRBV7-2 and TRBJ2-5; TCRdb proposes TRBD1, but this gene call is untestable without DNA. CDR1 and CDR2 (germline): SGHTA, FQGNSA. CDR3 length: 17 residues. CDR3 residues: CASSSPEGGGSLETQYF.

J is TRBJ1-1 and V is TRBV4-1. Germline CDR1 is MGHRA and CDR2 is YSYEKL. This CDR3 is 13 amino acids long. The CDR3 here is CASGGGMNTEAFF.

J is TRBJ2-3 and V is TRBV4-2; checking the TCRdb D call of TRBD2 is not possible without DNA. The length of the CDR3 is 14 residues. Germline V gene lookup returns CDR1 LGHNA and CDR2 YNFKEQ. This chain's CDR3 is CASSQGRGTDTQYF.

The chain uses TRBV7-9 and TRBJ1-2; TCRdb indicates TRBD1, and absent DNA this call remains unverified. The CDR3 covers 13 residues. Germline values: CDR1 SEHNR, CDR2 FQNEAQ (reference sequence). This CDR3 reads CASSPTAGYGYTF.

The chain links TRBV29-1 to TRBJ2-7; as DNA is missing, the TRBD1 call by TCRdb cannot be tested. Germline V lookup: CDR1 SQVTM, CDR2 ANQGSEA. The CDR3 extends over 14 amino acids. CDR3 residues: CSVDFGREIEEQYF.

The chain's CDR3 is CASRVGRGNSPLHF. J is TRBJ1-6 and V is TRBV12-3 or TRBV12-4; TCRdb lists TRBD1, though no DNA is available to test this call. This CDR3 contains 14 residues.

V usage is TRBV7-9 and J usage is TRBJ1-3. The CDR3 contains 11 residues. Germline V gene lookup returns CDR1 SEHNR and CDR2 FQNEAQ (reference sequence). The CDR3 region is CASGTGNTIYF.

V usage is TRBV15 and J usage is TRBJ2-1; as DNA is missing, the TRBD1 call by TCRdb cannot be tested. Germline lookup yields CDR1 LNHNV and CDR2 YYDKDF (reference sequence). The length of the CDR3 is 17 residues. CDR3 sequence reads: CATSSPDDNPWYNEQFF.

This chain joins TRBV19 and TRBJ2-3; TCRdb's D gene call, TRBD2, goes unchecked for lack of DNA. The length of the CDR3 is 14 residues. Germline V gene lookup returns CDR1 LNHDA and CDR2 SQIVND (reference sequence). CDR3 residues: CATRAGGLKDTQYF.

CDR3 loop: CASSPTDSSNTGELFF. The rearrangement uses TRBV7-9 and TRBJ2-2. The CDR3 spans 16 residues. Germline V CDR1 and CDR2: SEHNR, FQNEAQ (reference sequence). The whole variable domain, remainder taken from reference TRBV7-9 and TRBJ2-2, is DTGVSQNPRHKITKRGQNVTFRCDPISEHNRLYWYRQTLGQGPEFLTYFQNEAQLEKSRLLSDRFSAERPKGSFSTLEIQRTEQGDSAMYLCASSPTDSSNTGELFFGEGSRLTVL.

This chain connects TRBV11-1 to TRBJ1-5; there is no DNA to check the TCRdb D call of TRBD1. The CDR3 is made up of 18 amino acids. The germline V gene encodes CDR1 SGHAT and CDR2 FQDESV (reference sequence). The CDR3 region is CASSFSGTELYSNQPQHF.

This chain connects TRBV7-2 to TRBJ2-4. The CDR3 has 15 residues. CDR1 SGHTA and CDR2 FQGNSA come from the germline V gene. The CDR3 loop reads CASRDSMETKNIQYF. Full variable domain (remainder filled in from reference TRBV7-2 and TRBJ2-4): GAGVSQSPSNKVTEKGKDVELRCDPISGHTALYWYRQSLGQGLEFLIYFQGNSAPDKSGLPSDRFSAERTGGSVSTLTIQRTQQEDSAVYLCASRDSMETKNIQYFGAGTRLSVL.